This TCR beta chain was profiled in a study of tumor and adjacent non-tumor tissue in lung cancer. General study points: Tumor repertoires had a smaller top 100 clone share than normal lung.

No cell sorting was done before RNA was extracted from the tissue. The normal lung tissue was taken more than 3 cm from the tumor edge. TCRbeta libraries were built with three rounds of nested PCR, modified from ARM-PCR. TCRdb ran MiXCR on the multiplex PCR reads and lists one entry per CDR3 protein. The data show about 43,000 distinct CDR3 sequences, with over 55% seen just once and about 50% held by the top ten. In the case of this clonotype: Its antigen is undetermined.

In germline, CDR1 is SGHVS, CDR2 FQNEAQ. Trimming removed 1 base at V and 9 bases at J, with 16 bases between. CDR3 length: 15 residues. V gene TRBV7-8 combines with J gene TRBJ1-3, with D tentatively TRBD1 (5 bases). This TCR was recovered from a man aged 45 to 65 with non-small cell lung cancer. The sequencing input was distant non-tumor lung tissue. CDR3 loop: CASSLGGYPGSTIYF. The DNA for the CDR3 is TGTGCCAGCAGCTTAGGGGGCTACCCTGGGAGCACCATATATTTT.